Listed below are T cell receptor beta chains from one sample, sequenced in a study of T cell changes during pregnancy in multiple sclerosis. Repertoires were generated with immunoSEQ multiplex PCR, while TCRdb's copy carries only in-frame clones and drops some. The table has about 72,000 clones, roughly 89% seen once. Material: peripheral blood, obtained in the third trimester of pregnancy. The receptors shown here come from a female donor in good health, enrolled as a control in a pregnancy study. CDR3s include the opening cysteine and the closing phenylalanine or tryptophan. Rows give clone size only sometimes, using once, few, many, or a class for an expanded clone.

v_call	clone_size	j_call	cdr3_aa
TRBV7-2	few	TRBJ1-5	CASSLEGQGRQPQHF
TRBV19	NA	TRBJ2-7	CASRKTGTGSYEQYF
TRBV5-8	NA	TRBJ2-3	CASSYGLAPSTDTQYF
TRBV7-9	NA	TRBJ2-2	CASSQGQGALTGELFF
TRBV11-3	NA	TRBJ2-1	CASSKRPGQQYNEQFF
TRBV6-5	NA	TRBJ1-4	CASSWDRETEKLFF
TRBV7-6	NA	TRBJ1-2	CASSSADRGNGYTF
TRBV6-6	NA	TRBJ2-7	CASSYSDTYEQYF
TRBV4-3	NA	TRBJ2-1	CASSLELAGGGIYEQFF
TRBV18	few	TRBJ2-1	CASSPSGLSMDEQFF
TRBV7-2	NA	TRBJ2-7	CASSLSGQGSYEQYF
TRBV6-4	NA	TRBJ1-1	CASSRGGTGNTEAFF
TRBV28	NA	TRBJ1-2	CASIQSGHVNYGYTF
TRBV19	NA	TRBJ2-3	CASSSPTQGPTQYF
TRBV6-5	few	TRBJ2-7	CASSLIQGNEQYF
TRBV27	NA	TRBJ2-5	CASKERGFQETQYF
TRBV9	NA	TRBJ1-3	CASSDGQGWTGNTIYF
TRBV9	NA	TRBJ1-4	CASSVDIMRDGEKLFF
TRBV7-2	NA	TRBJ1-1	CASSGGSPGAEAFF
TRBV6-5	NA	TRBJ2-2	CASSSLRGLNTGELFF
TRBV27	NA	TRBJ1-4	CASSSPPTGSYEKLFF
TRBV14	NA	TRBJ2-1	CASSQDGLAEYNEQFF
TRBV7-8	NA	TRBJ1-5	CASSLSGFNQPQHF
TRBV6-6	few	TRBJ2-7	CASSQRDTTSGYEQYF
TRBV29-1	NA	TRBJ1-2	CSAMDREEYGYTF
TRBV5-4	NA	TRBJ2-1	CASSSRTSGGVGYNEQFF
TRBV5-4	NA	TRBJ2-3	CASSLDGEPFTQYF
TRBV18	NA	TRBJ1-1	CASRGQVNTEAFF